This TCR beta chain stems from a study of early T cells in non-severe SARS-CoV-2 infection. Across the study: Unsorted whole blood bulk RNA was sequenced, with unpaired chains.

CDR3 length: 15 residues. CDR1 and CDR2 from the germline V gene are LGHNA and YNFKEQ. V was pared by 1 base and J by 3 bases, with 5 bases of the junction left unmatched. This clonotype has ten or more counts. No antigen is known for it. Study results and limitations: Matching results from VDJdb favored anti-spike CD8 responses, leaving private and CD4 specificities undetected.

In the library, individual cDNA molecules carried attached unique molecular identifiers. TCRdb redid the calling of the 5' RACE reads with MiXCR, one entry per CDR3 protein. The table has roughly 51,000 distinct CDR3 sequences, 6.2% seen once. The chain has TRBV4-2 and TRBJ1-1; 7 positions match TRBD1. The sample consisted of whole blood. The clonotype comes from an adult who was a healthcare worker with PCR-confirmed SARS-CoV-2 infection or an uninfected control (not recorded which). Here the CDR3 DNA reads TGTGCCAGCAGCCAAGCGGGACAGAGCTACACTGAAGCTTTCTTT. Protein sequence: CASSQAGQSYTEAFF.